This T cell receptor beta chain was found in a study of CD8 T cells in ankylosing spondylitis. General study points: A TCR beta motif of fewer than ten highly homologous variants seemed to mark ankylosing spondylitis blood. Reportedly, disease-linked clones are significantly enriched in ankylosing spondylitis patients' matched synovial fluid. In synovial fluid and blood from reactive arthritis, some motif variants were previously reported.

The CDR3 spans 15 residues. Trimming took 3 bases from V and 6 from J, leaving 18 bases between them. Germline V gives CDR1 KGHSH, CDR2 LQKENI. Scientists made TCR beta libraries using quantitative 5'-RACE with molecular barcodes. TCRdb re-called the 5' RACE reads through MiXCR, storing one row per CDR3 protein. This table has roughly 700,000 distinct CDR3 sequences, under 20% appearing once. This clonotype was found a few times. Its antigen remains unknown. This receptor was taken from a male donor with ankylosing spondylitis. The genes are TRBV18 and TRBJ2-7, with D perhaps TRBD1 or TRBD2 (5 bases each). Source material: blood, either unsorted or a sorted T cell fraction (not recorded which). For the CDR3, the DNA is TGTGCCAGCTCACCCGGGACCGACCTCCGGAGCGAGCAGTACTTC. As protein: CASSPGTDLRSEQYF.